This TCR beta chain was sequenced during a study of T cell responses to AZD1222 COVID-19 vaccine (dated by TCRdb to about 2021). Context from the whole study: TCR sequencing covered over 230 trial participants: 207 given two doses of AZD1222 and around 25 given two doses of MenACWY control vaccine. Trial participants were enrolled by age into subgroups of 18-55, 56-69 and 70-plus years, and approximately 150, 30 and 60 TCR-sequenced participants, respectively, were included in these subgroups. Findings and caveats that apply to the study as a whole: Conclusions about previously exposed vaccinees are limited, since just 6 or 7 AZD1222 recipients were seropositive for SARS-CoV-2 at baseline. No day 14 peak-response samples were available, so repertoires were characterized only after the peak T cell response. A significant rise in spike-specific TCR breadth and depth was observed after two AZD1222 doses relative to day 0 and relative to MenACWY recipients. In the small 56-69-year group, the increase in depth fell short of significance, most likely because of low power. Most participants were white British and females outnumbered males, and the authors suggested that clonal diversity may have been underestimated. Reportedly, close to half of the unique spike-specific TCRs recognized epitopes lying outside the regions that are mutated in the B.1.351 and B.1.1.7 variants. The vaccine-associated CD4 TCRs covered the entire spike protein, and the dominant responses fell in regions 160-218 and 743-854.

From its cysteine to its phenylalanine, the CDR3 spans 12 amino acids. The only DNA kept is the CDR3, 36 bases in frame from the first base. V drops 4 bases and J drops 8 bases, leaving 5 bases in between. The germline V gene encodes CDR1 KGHDR and CDR2 SFDVKD. Concerning this clone itself: It lacks a known antigen. Per-base quality was not reported, and no clone a single base away is much larger than it.

This sample's time point label indicates: about 28 days (+/-7) after the second vaccine dose. What this sample's treatment or condition label stands for: meningococcal conjugate vaccine given as trial control. Vaccinee samples were obtained from the UK trials COV001 and COV002, which included a single-blind randomized controlled phase 2/3 trial of AZD1222 (ChAdOx1 nCoV-19) in healthy adults. Trial participant PBMC samples were collected at day 0 and day 28 after the second dose for TCRbeta chain sequencing. The CDR3 regions of human TCRbeta chains were subjected to immunosequencing. The original methods were these. Repertoire TCRs were matched against a reference library of SARS-CoV-2-specific TCRs generated with the MIRA antigen-specificity platform. Breadth was defined as the fraction of unique TCRs that were SARS-CoV-2-associated, and depth was defined as the fraction of total T cells that were SARS-CoV-2-associated. Using the MIRA data, every spike-specific TCR was mapped to the spike region that the TCR reacted to and assigned to either a CD4 or a CD8 class. Log10-transformed breadth and depth values were compared by one-way ANOVA with Sidak's multiple comparisons tests. This is the immuneACCESS table as TCRdb keeps it, with only in-frame sequences that have V and J called. A part of the clones is gone; compared with another copy, unresolved V genes explain less than half, and the rest is unexplained. The DNA gave D and trimming, while V, J and clone size come from that table. Here the sample has 130,000 to 150,000 clones; around 90% occur a single time. About 5.4% of the sample is taken by the ten largest.

The rearranged segments are TRBV24-1 and TRBJ1-6; a tentative D match to TRBD1 spans 5 bases. This receptor was identified in an adult who received the MenACWY meningococcal vaccine as a control. The starting material was peripheral blood, obtained 28 days after the second dose of the MenACWY control vaccine. Read as DNA, the sequence is TGTGCCACCAGTGAGGGGGATTCACCCCTCCACTTT. Its protein product is CATSEGDSPLHF.